This is a list of T cell receptor beta chains from one sample in a study of T cell repertoires in cytomegalovirus infection. Which antigens these TCRs recognize remains unknown. TCRdb used MiXCR to reprocess the reads, holding one entry per CDR3 protein. The table lists 650,000 to 900,000 distinct CDR3 sequences, about 27% of them singletons. This sample comprised cultured CD8+ T cells from PBMCs, obtained from culture after CMV antigen stimulation. These receptors originate from a human donor in good health (CMV status not recorded). Some clones in this sample may be carry-over from other donors' samples. CDR3s include the opening cysteine and the closing phenylalanine or tryptophan. The D gene is left open where the match is weak. Rows give clone size only sometimes, using once, few, many, or a class for an expanded clone.

>.|TRBV4-1|once|TRBJ2-1
TGCGCCAGCAGCCATCCGGGACAAATCTACAATGAGCAGTTCTTC
CASSHPGQIYNEQFF
>TRBD1|TRBV7-6|.|TRBJ1-4
TGTGCCAGCAGCCTAACGACAGGGGGCAGGGAAAAACTGTTTTTT
CASSLTTGGREKLFF
>.|TRBV19|.|TRBJ2-7
TGTGCCAGTAGTGGGCCGTTACTACCAATCGACGAGCAGTACTTC
CASSGPLLPIDEQYF
>.|TRBV29-1|few|TRBJ1-1
TGCAGCACGAGGGAGAACACTGAAGCTTTCTTT
CSTRENTEAFF
>.|TRBV7-8|.|TRBJ1-5
TGTGCCAGCAGCTTCTCGGGAAGGGGTCAGCCCCAGCATTTT
CASSFSGRGQPQHF
>TRBD2|TRBV12-3/TRBV12-4|.|TRBJ2-1
TGTGCCAGCAGTTGGACTAGCGGGGGGTCCTACAATGAGCAGTTCTTC
CASSWTSGGSYNEQFF
>.|TRBV29-1|many|TRBJ2-1
TGCAGCGTTGTGGCCGGGGGCGCAGGGCAGTTCTTC
CSVVAGGAGQFF
>TRBD2|TRBV7-6|.|TRBJ2-1
TGTGCCAGCAGCCCGGGACTAGCGGGGGGGCTCCACAATGAGCAGTTCTTC
CASSPGLAGGLHNEQFF
>.|TRBV5-5|.|TRBJ2-7
TGTGCCAGCAGCTACCGGAGGGGTTACGAGCAGTACTTC
CASSYRRGYEQYF
>TRBD1|TRBV12-3/TRBV12-4|.|TRBJ1-1
TGTGCCAGCAGTTCGCTCCCTCGGACAGGGGGAAATGAAGCTTTCTTT
CASSSLPRTGGNEAFF
>.|TRBV9|.|TRBJ2-3
TGTGCCAGCAGCGAGGATGACATCTTTGGCACAGATACGCAGTATTTT
CASSEDDIFGTDTQYF
>.|TRBV7-2|many|TRBJ1-2
TGTGCCAGCAGCTACAACCAGGGTAGCTATGGCTACACCTTC
CASSYNQGSYGYTF
>.|TRBV7-2|many|TRBJ2-1
TGTGCCAGCAGGTTAGGGGGGGGTTTCAGCTCCTACAATGAGCAGTTCTTC
CASRLGGGFSSYNEQFF
>.|TRBV12-3/TRBV12-4|many|TRBJ2-1
TGTGCCAGCAGTTTGGCTTTTCCGTCCCTAATGGTCCCGAATGAGCAGTTCTTC
CASSLAFPSLMVPNEQFF
>TRBD1|TRBV19|few|TRBJ1-4
TGTGCCAGTAGGGGACAGGGGGTCACTAATGAAAAACTGTTTTTT
CASRGQGVTNEKLFF
>TRBD2|TRBV29-1|.|TRBJ2-5
TGCAGCGTTGAAGGACTAGCGGGTGGAAAGACCCAGTACTTC
CSVEGLAGGKTQYF
>.|TRBV6-6|few|TRBJ2-2
TGTGCCAGCAGTCCCCGGGGAGGCACCGGGGAGCTGTTTTTT
CASSPRGGTGELFF
>TRBD1|TRBV6-1|.|TRBJ2-2
TGTGCCAGCAGTGAAGCGAGGTGGGACAGGAGCCGGACGGCGACCGGGGAGCTGTTTTTT
CASSEARWDRSRTATGELFF
>.|TRBV12-3/TRBV12-4|.|TRBJ1-5
TGTGCCAGCAGTAGAACGGCAGGTAGCAATCAGCCCCAGCATTTT
CASSRTAGSNQPQHF
>.|TRBV12-3/TRBV12-4|few|TRBJ1-2
TGTGCCAGCACCGACTCTATCTATGGCTACACCTTC
CASTDSIYGYTF
>.|TRBV7-9|.|TRBJ2-2
TGTGCCAGCAGCTCTGTGATGAAGGCTGGCACCGGGGGGCTGTTTTTT
CASSSVMKAGTGGLFF
>TRBD1|TRBV15|.|TRBJ2-7
TGTGCCACCAGCGCCGGGACAGGCCCCTACGAGCAGTACTTC
CATSAGTGPYEQYF
>.|TRBV7-2|.|TRBJ1-1
TGTGTCAGCAGCTTAGCGCAAGGGTTGAGGGGGGAGAACACTGAAGCTTTCTTT
CVSSLAQGLRGENTEAFF
>TRBD2|TRBV6-2/TRBV6-3|few|TRBJ2-1
TGTGCCAGCAGTTACTCGGAGCGGGGGGGCGAGATCGAGCAGTTCTTC
CASSYSERGGEIEQFF
>.|TRBV7-9|.|TRBJ2-5
TGTGCCAGCAGCTTGAGTCGGGCTAAACAAGAGACCCAGTACTTC
CASSLSRAKQETQYF
>.|TRBV9|.|TRBJ2-3
TGTGCCAGCAGCAGAGGTGGTGTAGATACGCAGTATTTT
CASSRGGVDTQYF
>.|TRBV24-1|.|TRBJ1-2
TGTGCCACCGGTGAGGCAGGAGCTAACTATGGCTACACCTTC
CATGEAGANYGYTF
>TRBD2|TRBV7-8|many|TRBJ2-3
TGTGCCAGCAGCTCCCCCTCGTCCGGGGGGACAGATACGCAGTATTTT
CASSSPSSGGTDTQYF
>.|TRBV10-2|few|TRBJ2-3
TGCGCCAGCAGTGAGTCGGACACAATCCCCACAGATACGCAGTATTTT
CASSESDTIPTDTQYF
>TRBD2|TRBV4-1|.|TRBJ2-7
TGCGCCAGCAGCCAAGAAGGGAGCGGGGGCCCCTACGAGCAGTACTTC
CASSQEGSGGPYEQYF
>.|TRBV4-1|few|TRBJ1-1
TGCGCCAGCAGCCAAGTGGGGGACGGGACTGAAGCTTTCTTT
CASSQVGDGTEAFF
>.|TRBV27|.|TRBJ1-2
TGTGCCAGCAGTTTGTTACCAACAGGCCCTCCTAACTATGGCTACACCTTC
CASSLLPTGPPNYGYTF
>TRBD1|TRBV15|.|TRBJ2-3
TGTGCCACCAGCGACCGACAGGGTAACCCAGATACGCAGTATTTT
CATSDRQGNPDTQYF
>.|TRBV5-6|.|TRBJ2-1
TGTGCCAGCAGCACGTTCTTCCGTGGAGAGCAGTTCTTC
CASSTFFRGEQFF
>TRBD1|TRBV12-3/TRBV12-4|.|TRBJ2-5
TGTGCCAGCGGCAGGGGGCGGGAGACCCAGTACTTC
CASGRGRETQYF
>.|TRBV12-3/TRBV12-4|.|TRBJ1-6
TGTGCCAGCAGTTTGGGAGGGGGGTTTAAGGATTCACCCCTCCACTTT
CASSLGGGFKDSPLHF
>.|TRBV27|few|TRBJ2-3
TGTGCCAGCAGTTTATCGACCCCCGGGACAAGCACAGATACGCAGTATTTT
CASSLSTPGTSTDTQYF
>TRBD1|TRBV6-1|.|TRBJ2-1
TGTGCCAGCAGGCCCCACAGGGGGATTTCCTACAATGAGCAGTTCTTC
CASRPHRGISYNEQFF
>TRBD1|TRBV12-5|.|TRBJ2-2
TGTGCTAGTGGTTTGAACCCCCGGGACAGCAACACCGGGGAGCTGTTTTTT
CASGLNPRDSNTGELFF
>TRBD2|TRBV9|.|TRBJ2-3
TGTGCCAGCAGCGTAACGGGGGGAGATACGCAGTATTTT
CASSVTGGDTQYF
>.|TRBV6-2/TRBV6-3|.|TRBJ2-2
TGTGCCAGCAGTTACTTAGCGACGGCGAACACCGGGGAGCTGTTTTTT
CASSYLATANTGELFF
>TRBD1|TRBV12-3/TRBV12-4|many|TRBJ1-1
TGTGCCAGCAGTCCACGGGACAGGGGCGTACTGAACACTGAAGCTTTCTTT
CASSPRDRGVLNTEAFF
>.|TRBV27|many|TRBJ1-2
TGTGCCAGCACCCTGCGTGGAGGAGGGTGGGGTTATGGCTACACCTTC
CASTLRGGGWGYGYTF
>TRBD1|TRBV27|few|TRBJ2-7
TGTGCCAGCAGTCGCACAGGGGGGGAGCAGTACTTC
CASSRTGGEQYF
>.|TRBV7-9|.|TRBJ1-1
TGTGCCAGCAGCTTGTCGTCACCCGAGGGCACTGAAGCTTTCTTT
CASSLSSPEGTEAFF
>.|TRBV27|once|TRBJ2-3
TGTGCCAGCAGTTTCCGTCTAGCGCGTAACGCAGATACGCAGTATTTT
CASSFRLARNADTQYF
>.|TRBV2|few|TRBJ2-2
TGTGCCAGCAGTTGGGGGGAGCTGTTTTTT
CASSWGELFF
>.|TRBV7-2|few|TRBJ1-2
TGTGCCAGCGGTACTATGTTTGTGAGACGATGGGGGGCATCGAGAGGCTACACCTTC
CASGTMFVRRWGASRGYTF
>.|TRBV18|.|TRBJ2-7
TGTGCCAGCTCCCCCTGGCAGGGGGGGTTCTACGAGCAGTACTTC
CASSPWQGGFYEQYF
>.|TRBV15|.|TRBJ2-5
TGTGCCACCAGCATCGCGGGGCAAGAGACCCAGTACTTC
CATSIAGQETQYF
>TRBD2|TRBV27|.|TRBJ2-7
TGTGCCAGCAGTTTATTAGGCCTCCGGGAGGGCTACGAGCAGTACTTC
CASSLLGLREGYEQYF
>TRBD2|TRBV7-9|.|TRBJ2-1
TGTGCCAGCAGCTTACCAGCGGGGGTTTACAATGAGCAGTTCTTC
CASSLPAGVYNEQFF